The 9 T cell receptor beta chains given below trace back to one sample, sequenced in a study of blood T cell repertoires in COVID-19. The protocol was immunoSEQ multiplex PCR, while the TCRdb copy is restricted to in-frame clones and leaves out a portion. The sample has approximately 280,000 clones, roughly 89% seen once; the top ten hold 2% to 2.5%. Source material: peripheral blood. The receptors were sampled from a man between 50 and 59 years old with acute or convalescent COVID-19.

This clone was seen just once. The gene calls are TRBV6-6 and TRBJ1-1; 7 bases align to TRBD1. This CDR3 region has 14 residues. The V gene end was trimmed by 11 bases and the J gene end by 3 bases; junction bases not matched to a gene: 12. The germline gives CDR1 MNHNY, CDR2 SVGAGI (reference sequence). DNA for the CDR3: TGTGCCGGCCGACGGGACACAGGGGACACTGAAGCTTTCTTT. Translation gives CAGRRDTGDTEAFF.

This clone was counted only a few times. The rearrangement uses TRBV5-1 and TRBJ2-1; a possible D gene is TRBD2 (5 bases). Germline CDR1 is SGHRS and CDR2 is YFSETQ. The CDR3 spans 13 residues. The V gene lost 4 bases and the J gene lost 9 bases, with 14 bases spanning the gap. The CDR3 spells CASSPGGAVEQFF. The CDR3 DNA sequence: TGCGCCAGCAGCCCAGGAGGAGCAGTTGAGCAGTTCTTC.

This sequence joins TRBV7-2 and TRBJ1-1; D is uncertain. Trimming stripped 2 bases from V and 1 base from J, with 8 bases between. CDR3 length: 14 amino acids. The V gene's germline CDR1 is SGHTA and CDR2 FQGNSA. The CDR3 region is CASSLTAGNTEAFF. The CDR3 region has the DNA TGTGCCAGCAGCTTAACTGCAGGGAACACTGAAGCTTTCTTT.

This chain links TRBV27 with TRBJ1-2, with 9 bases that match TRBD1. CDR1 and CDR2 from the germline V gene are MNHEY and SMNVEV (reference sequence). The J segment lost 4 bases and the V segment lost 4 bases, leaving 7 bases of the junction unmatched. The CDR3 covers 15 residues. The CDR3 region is CASSSPGQGSYGYTF. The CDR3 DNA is TGTGCCAGCAGTTCCCCGGGACAGGGTTCCTATGGCTACACCTTC.

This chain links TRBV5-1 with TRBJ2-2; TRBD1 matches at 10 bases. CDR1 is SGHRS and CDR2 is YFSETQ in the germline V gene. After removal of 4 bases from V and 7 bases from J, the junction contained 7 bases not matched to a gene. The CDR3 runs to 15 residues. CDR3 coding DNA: TGCGCCAGCAGCCTAAGACAGGGGGCTGGCGGGGAGCTGTTTTTT. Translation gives CASSLRQGAGGELFF.

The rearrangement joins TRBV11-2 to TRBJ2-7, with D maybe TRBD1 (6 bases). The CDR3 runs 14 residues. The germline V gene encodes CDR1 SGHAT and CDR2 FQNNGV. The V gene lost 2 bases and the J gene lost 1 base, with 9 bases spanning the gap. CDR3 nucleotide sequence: TGTGCCAGCAGCTTAAGGACAGAATCCTACGAGCAGTACTTC. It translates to CASSLRTESYEQYF.

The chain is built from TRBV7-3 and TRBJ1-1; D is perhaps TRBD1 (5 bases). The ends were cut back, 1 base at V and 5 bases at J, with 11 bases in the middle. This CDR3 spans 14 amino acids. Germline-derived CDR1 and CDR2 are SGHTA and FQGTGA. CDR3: CASSLSGASTEAFF. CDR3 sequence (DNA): TGTGCCAGCAGCTTAAGCGGGGCTTCTACTGAAGCTTTCTTT. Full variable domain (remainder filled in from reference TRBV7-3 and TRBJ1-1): GAGVSQTPSNKVTEKGKYVELRCDPISGHTALYWYRQSLGQGPEFLIYFQGTGAADDSGLPNDRFFAVRPEGSVSTLKIQRTERGDSAVYLCASSLSGASTEAFFGQGTRLTVV.

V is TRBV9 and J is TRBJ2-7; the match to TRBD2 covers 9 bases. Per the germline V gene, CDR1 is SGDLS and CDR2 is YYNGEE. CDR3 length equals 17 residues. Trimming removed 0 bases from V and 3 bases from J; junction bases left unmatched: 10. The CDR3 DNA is TGTGCCAGCAGCGTAGGGTCTGGCGGGGGGGGCTTCTACGAGCAGTACTTC. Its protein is CASSVGSGGGGFYEQYF.

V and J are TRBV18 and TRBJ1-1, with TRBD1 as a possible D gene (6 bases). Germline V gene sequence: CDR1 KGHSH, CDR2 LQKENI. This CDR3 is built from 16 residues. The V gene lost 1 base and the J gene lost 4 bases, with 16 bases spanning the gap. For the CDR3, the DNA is TGTGCCAGCTCACCACAACGTCTTCAAGGGGGCACTGAAGCTTTCTTT. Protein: CASSPQRLQGGTEAFF.